This TCR beta chain comes out of a study of T cell responses to AZD1222 COVID-19 vaccine. The V gene's germline CDR1 is SGHTA and CDR2 FQGNSA. V trimming: 5 bases; J trimming: 5 bases; junction bases outside the gene matches: 8. The CDR3 extends over 14 amino acids. Data came from immunoSEQ multiplex PCR; TCRdb stores just in-frame clones and leaves some out. The table has roughly 90,000 clones, 80% to 90% seen once. J is TRBJ2-5 and V is TRBV7-2; 7 bases are shared with TRBD2. Sequencing was performed on peripheral blood, taken on day 0 of AZD1222 vaccination. The TCR was taken from an adult in good health. CDR3 protein: CASSLGLGGETQYF. The CDR3 DNA reads as TGTGCCAGCAGCCTAGGACTAGGCGGTGAGACCCAGTACTTC.